Sequencing of this T cell receptor (beta chain) was carried out in a study of radiation and T cells in renal cell carcinoma. General study findings and limits: Compared with controls, irradiated tumors showed greater TCR clonality. Compared with controls, irradiated tumors had more, larger dominant CDR3 motifs.

Profiling relied on immunoSEQ multiplex PCR, and the TCRdb table lists in-frame clones only, not all of them. The repertoire holds tens of thousands of clones, with less than 55% as singletons. This clone appeared a few times. Antigen unknown. Stated treatment: treatment-naive control, cytoreductive nephrectomy. Control tumors came from a handful of females and about 11 males, aged roughly 40 to 82. The clonotype comes from a human donor with renal cell carcinoma. The starting material was tumor tissue, obtained from a patient whose treatment was nephrectomy without radiotherapy.

The CDR3, as DNA: TGTGCCAGCAGTGTGGGGGAGGAAGAGACCCAGTACTTC. Protein: CASSVGEEETQYF. This chain uses TRBV2 with TRBJ2-5; D is possibly TRBD2 (6 bases). The CDR3 loop spans 13 amino acids. The V end lost 4 bases, the J end lost 3 bases, and 9 bases lay between the germline ends. CDR1 and CDR2 from the germline V gene are SNHLY and FYNNEI.